Sequencing of this T cell receptor (beta chain) was carried out in a study of blood T cell repertoires in COVID-19 (dated by TCRdb to 2018 to 2021). About the investigation overall: Samples covering the acute and convalescent phases of COVID-19 were provided by collaborators in the United States, Italy and Spain. The prospective study material was composed of cDNA or gDNA derived from T cells, B-cell-depleted T cells, or PBMCs. Subjects who had been exposed to COVID-19, were actively infected with it, or had recovered from it provided the deeply sampled blood TCRbeta repertoires that made up the dataset. The repertoires were released in a freely available public database meant as a resource for research on the immune response to SARS-CoV-2. Samples came from the ongoing ImmuneRACE study (first 160 participants) plus 1,254 subjects from 6 global collaborators. Nearly every sample came with metadata listing a de-identified subject ID, COVID-19 status, age in years and sex. Where available, HLA class I and class II types were taken from metadata supplied by the sample provider and were not determined by assay-based typing. The study at large found these results: How much clinical and demographic metadata was included differed by source and by participant, and the metadata was provided uncurated.

TCRbeta CDR3 regions were amplified from genomic DNA using the immunoSEQ Assay, a bias-controlled multiplex PCR. In the source study's methods: Within the assay, amplification of reference gene primers was used to estimate how many nucleated cells each sample contained. Sequence reads were collapsed and filtered to measure the absolute abundance of every unique TCRbeta CDR3 rearrangement. Productive Simpson clonality was computed per sample as the square root of Simpson's diversity index over productive rearrangements. TCRdb carries this immuneACCESS record with in-frame sequences only. Its versions omit some clonotypes, under half of them owing to an unresolved V gene in the studies checked, with the rest unexplained. V, J and clone size are taken as reported in that table, and D and trimming were inferred from the DNA itself. A total of approximately 220,000 clones appear in this sample, 90% of them only once. The top ten hold around 1.3% of the sample.

Comments on this clone: No cognate antigen has been identified for it. The sample holds no much larger clone one base away, and base qualities are not on file.

Enrolling through a virtual design, the prospective study's participants ranged in age from roughly 18 to 89 years and lived across around 25 United States geographic areas. Cohort assignment in the prospective study relied on participant-reported clinical history from a screening survey and a study questionnaire. For ImmuneRACE Cohort 3, a participant was defined as recovered based on two consecutive negative NP/OP PCR tests, clearance by a healthcare professional, or resolution of symptoms. In the prospective study, whole blood, serum and a nasopharyngeal or oropharyngeal swab were collected from each participant by mobile phlebotomists. Prospective study participants could optionally give additional blood draws and questionnaires over an approximately 2-month period. Before DNA extraction, blood samples from the prospective study were shipped at room temperature or frozen. The CDR3 contains 13 residues, cysteine and phenylalanine counted. Left in the record is the CDR3 DNA by itself, 39 bases read in frame from the first base. Trimming removed 1 base from V and 4 bases from J, leaving 8 bases between the germline ends. CDR1 SGHNT and CDR2 YENEEA were looked up in the germline V gene.

The origin of this receptor is a man aged 30 to 45 who had recovered from COVID-19. In this chain, TRBV11-3 is recombined with TRBJ2-7; the D gene lacks a confident call. The source material was PBMCs or T cells enriched from blood (not recorded which). The sequenced DNA: TGTGCCAGCAGCTTAGCAACAGAGTACGAGCAGTACTTC. Its coded protein is CASSLATEYEQYF. Supplemented by the reference TRBV11-3 and TRBJ2-7 proteins around the CDR3, the complete variable domain is EAGVVQSPRYKIIEKKQPVAFWCNPISGHNTLYWYLQNLGQGPELLIRYENEEAVDDSQLPKDRFSAERLKGVDSTLKIQPAELGDSAVYLCASSLATEYEQYFGPGTRLTVT.